The 32 T cell receptor beta chains given below trace back to one sample, sequenced in a study of OX40 agonist ivuxolimab in advanced cancers. The repertoire was sequenced with immunoSEQ multiplex PCR; TCRdb's copy has only in-frame clones and lacks some. The data contain just over 70,000 clones, roughly 84% of them seen just once; the ten biggest clones take up around 0.75%. The sample was CD4+ or CD8+ T cells sorted from blood, taken in a trial of the OX40 agonist ivuxolimab. The origin of the receptors is an adult with an advanced solid tumor such as melanoma, head and neck, liver or kidney cancer.

V and J are TRBV19 and TRBJ2-2; 10 nucleotides match TRBD2. The CDR3 is 18 amino acids. Germline CDR1 reads LNHDA; CDR2 reads SQIVND (reference sequence). With 7 bases clipped from V and 5 bases from J, the junction kept 16 bases outside the gene matches. For the CDR3, the DNA is TGTGCCAGTACTAGCGAGGGGCTAGCGGGAGTTAAGACCGGGGAGCTGTTTTTT. It is translated as CASTSEGLAGVKTGELFF.

The sample holds many counts of this clone. The chain has TRBV30 and TRBJ1-2, with D uncertain. The CDR3 covers 12 residues. V dropped 4 bases and J dropped 4 bases, with 10 bases sitting between them. Germline V CDR1 and CDR2: GTSNPN, SVGIG (reference sequence). The CDR3 bases are TGTGCCTGGACAGAGGGTACCTATGGCTACACCTTC. This codes for CAWTEGTYGYTF.

This chain joins TRBV5-1 and TRBJ1-1; D is uncertain. Germline CDR1 is SGHRS and CDR2 is YFSETQ. V gave up 0 bases and J gave up 0 bases, with 18 bases separating them. This CDR3 contains 18 residues. The CDR3 loop is CASSLAFDGGALNTEAFF. Written as DNA, the CDR3 is TGCGCCAGCAGCTTGGCCTTTGACGGTGGAGCTTTGAACACTGAAGCTTTCTTT.

The chain employs TRBV28 and TRBJ2-3, with 7 bases fitting TRBD1. The CDR3 is made up of 18 amino acids. Germline CDR1 MDHEN, CDR2 SYDVKM. V trimming: 2 bases; J trimming: 2 bases; junction bases outside the gene matches: 13. Here the CDR3 DNA reads TGTGCCAGCAGTTTAACAGGGGCGAATCCCGGGACCACAGATACGCAGTATTTT. It specifies CASSLTGANPGTTDTQYF.

The sample holds one count of this clone. This chain connects TRBV9 to TRBJ2-7; tentative D call: TRBD2 (5 bases). CDR3 size: 14 residues. Trimming removed 4 bases at V and 3 bases at J, with 14 bases between. Germline-derived CDR1 and CDR2 are SGDLS and YYNGEE. This CDR3 reads CASSRVPTNYEQYF. Written as DNA, the CDR3 is TGTGCCAGCAGCAGGGTGCCGACTAACTACGAGCAGTACTTC.

This sequence joins TRBV5-1 and TRBJ2-3, with D unclear. This CDR3 contains 16 residues. Deletions cut 0 bases from V and 0 bases from J, with 11 bases between. The V gene's germline CDR1 is SGHRS and CDR2 YFSETQ. The DNA for the CDR3 is TGCGCCAGCAGCTTGGAGGGCTCCACAAGCACAGATACGCAGTATTTT. It specifies CASSLEGSTSTDTQYF. The whole variable domain, remainder taken from reference TRBV5-1 and TRBJ2-3, is KAGVTQTPRYLIKTRGQQVTLSCSPISGHRSVSWYQQTPGQGLQFLFEYFSETQRNKGNFPGRFSGRQFSNSRSEMNVSTLELGDSALYLCASSLEGSTSTDTQYFGPGTRLTVL.

This rearrangement joins TRBV27 to TRBJ2-3; 12 bases map to TRBD2. The V gene's germline CDR1 is MNHEY and CDR2 SMNVEV (reference sequence). The trim removed 4 bases at V and 5 bases at J, leaving 7 bases unmatched. There are 16 residues in the CDR3. The CDR3 loop is CASSSRTSGARDTQYF. In DNA, the CDR3 is TGTGCCAGCAGTTCACGGACTAGCGGGGCCAGAGATACGCAGTATTTT.

For the CDR3, the DNA is TGTGCCAGCAGCTTGTGGGGGGGCAGAGGAGGTGAAAAACTGTTTTTT. Protein sequence: CASSLWGGRGGEKLFF. This chain connects TRBV5-4 to TRBJ1-4; perhaps TRBD1 as D (6 bases). The V and J ends lost 1 base and 7 bases respectively, with 17 bases between them. Germline assignment: CDR1 SGHNT and CDR2 YYREEE (reference sequence). The CDR3 has 16 amino acids. Combining the CDR3 with reference TRBV5-4 and TRBJ1-4 gives the whole variable domain ETGVTQSPTHLIKTRGQQVTLRCSSQSGHNTVSWYQQALGQGPQFIFQYYREEENGRGNFPPRFSGLQFPNYSSELNVNALELDDSALYLCASSLWGGRGGEKLFFGSGTQLSVL.

This rearrangement joins TRBV11-2 to TRBJ2-2, with a tentative D call TRBD2 (6 bases). Germline CDR1 is SGHAT and CDR2 is FQNNGV. V was clipped by 5 bases and J by 4 bases, with 17 bases between them. CDR3 length: 16 amino acids. The CDR3: CASSPRDRRATGELFF. The CDR3 bases are TGTGCCAGCAGCCCGCGGGACCGGAGGGCCACCGGGGAGCTGTTTTTT.

The rearrangement uses TRBV30 and TRBJ1-2; D perhaps matches TRBD1 (5 bases). V was clipped by 5 bases and J by 4 bases, with 17 bases between them. CDR3 length: 14 residues. Germline V gene sequence: CDR1 GTSNPN, CDR2 SVGIG (reference sequence). The CDR3 DNA reads TGTGCCTGGCGAAATCCGGGACTCAGCTATGGCTACACCTTC. Protein product: CAWRNPGLSYGYTF. The full variable domain, with the rest looked up from reference TRBV30 and TRBJ1-2, is SQTIHQWPATLVQPVGSPLSLECTVEGTSNPNLYWYRQAAGRGLQLLFYSVGIGQISSEVPQNLSASRPQDRQFILSSKKLLLSDSGFYLCAWRNPGLSYGYTFGSGTRLTVV.

The CDR3 loop is CASSTGLFTGELFF. DNA of the CDR3: TGTGCCAGCAGCACGGGACTTTTCACCGGGGAGCTGTTTTTT. The chain links TRBV11-2 to TRBJ2-2; perhaps TRBD2 as D (6 bases). Germline V gene lookup returns CDR1 SGHAT and CDR2 FQNNGV. The CDR3 spans 14 residues. The ends were cut back, 5 bases at V and 4 bases at J, with 11 bases in the middle.

The chain links TRBV9 to TRBJ1-4; D possibly corresponds to TRBD1 (6 bases). Germline V lookup: CDR1 SGDLS, CDR2 YYNGEE. The CDR3 covers 15 residues. V was cut by 4 bases and J by 6 bases, with 16 bases left in between. Here the CDR3 DNA reads TGTGCCAGCAGCTTCTTACCAGGGGTTGATGAAAAACTGTTTTTT. It specifies CASSFLPGVDEKLFF.

The chain links TRBV2 to TRBJ1-5; maybe TRBD1 (5 bases). The CDR3 has 15 residues. CDR1 SNHLY and CDR2 FYNNEI come from the germline V gene. Trimming left V 0 bases short and J 10 bases short, with 16 bases between. For the CDR3, the DNA is TGTGCCAGCAGTGAAGCGCGCGGCGGAGGGGTTCCCCAGCATTTT. Translation gives CASSEARGGGVPQHF.

V usage is TRBV27 and J usage is TRBJ2-7; D is perhaps TRBD1 (5 bases). There are 13 residues in the CDR3. V was cut by 0 bases and J by 5 bases, with 8 bases left in between. Per germline, CDR1 MNHEY and CDR2 SMNVEV (reference sequence). The CDR3 region is CASSLSLGDEQYF. The DNA of the CDR3 is TGTGCCAGCAGTTTATCGCTAGGGGACGAGCAGTACTTC.

The J gene is TRBJ1-1, the V gene TRBV5-4; D is uncertain. CDR3 size: 16 residues. The germline V gene encodes CDR1 SGHNT and CDR2 YYREEE (reference sequence). The V and J ends lost 4 bases and 0 bases respectively, with 16 bases between them. The DNA for the CDR3 is TGTGCCAGCAGCCTCCCGGGGATTATCATGAACACTGAAGCTTTCTTT. Residues: CASSLPGIIMNTEAFF.

V gene TRBV7-2 combines with J gene TRBJ2-1, with a possible D match to TRBD2 (6 bases). Trimming took off 5 bases at V and 10 bases at J, with 18 bases between the two ends. The CDR3 is 14 residues long. CDR1 SGHTA and CDR2 FQGNSA come from the germline V gene. Written as DNA, the CDR3 is TGTGCCAGCAGCGGCCCGACTAGTGTTCGAGAGCAGTTCTTC. It encodes CASSGPTSVREQFF.

The chain carries TRBV5-1 and TRBJ1-4; no reliable D call. V lost 1 base and J lost 2, with 9 bases in between. Per germline, CDR1 SGHRS and CDR2 YFSETQ. The CDR3 is made up of 15 amino acids. The CDR3 loop is CASSLLGSTNEKLFF. CDR3 DNA: TGCGCCAGCAGCTTGCTGGGCAGCACTAATGAAAAACTGTTTTTT.

This clone occurred a few times. The gene calls are TRBV7-9 and TRBJ1-2; unclear D gene. Germline V lookup: CDR1 SEHNR, CDR2 FQNEAQ (reference sequence). Trimming stripped 5 bases from V and 6 bases from J, with 10 bases between. This CDR3 has 12 amino acids. This CDR3 is CASSLDKNGYTF. CDR3 bases: TGTGCCAGCAGCCTAGACAAAAATGGCTACACCTTC.

The J gene is TRBJ2-7, the V gene TRBV2; 9 nucleotides line up with TRBD1. Germline CDR1 is SNHLY and CDR2 is FYNNEI. With V trimmed by 4 bases and J by 5 bases, 9 bases remained unmatched. This CDR3 has 15 residues. CDR3 bases: TGTGCCAGCAGTGTCGGGTGGGACAGGGCCAACGAGCAGTACTTC. Its protein product is CASSVGWDRANEQYF. Variable domain in full (rest from reference TRBV2 and TRBJ2-7): EPEVTQTPSHQVTQMGQEVILRCVPISNHLYFYWYRQILGQKVEFLVSFYNNEISEKSEIFDDQFSVERPDGSNFTLKIRSTKLEDSAMYFCASSVGWDRANEQYFGPGTRLTVT.

The chain employs TRBV11-2 and TRBJ2-7; tentative D call: TRBD2 (6 bases). The CDR3 spans 15 residues. V shed 0 bases and J shed 5 bases, with 14 bases lying between them. Germline-derived CDR1 and CDR2 are SGHAT and FQNNGV. The CDR3 coding sequence is TGTGCCAGCAGCTTAGATGGGGGAGGCCTGGACGAGCAGTACTTC. Its translation is CASSLDGGGLDEQYF.

The rearrangement uses TRBV30 and TRBJ1-3; unclear D gene. The CDR3 extends over 12 amino acids. The germline V gene has CDR1 GTSNPN and CDR2 SVGIG (reference sequence). Trimming removed 2 bases at V and 5 bases at J, with 7 bases between. The CDR3 here is CAWSSGRNTIYF. CDR3 nucleotides: TGTGCCTGGAGTAGCGGGCGAAACACCATATATTTT.

The chain is built from TRBV6-6 and TRBJ1-3, with unresolved D. The CDR3 runs to 12 residues. Germline values: CDR1 MNHNY, CDR2 SVGAGI (reference sequence). Trimming shortened V by 6 bases and J by 6 bases, and 9 bases separated the two germline ends. The DNA for the CDR3 is TGTGCCAGCAGGCTGGGCACAAACACCATATATTTT. This encodes CASRLGTNTIYF.

V is TRBV6-6 and J is TRBJ1-6; D is undetermined. Germline CDR1 and CDR2: MNHNY and SVGAGI (reference sequence). V was clipped by 0 bases and J by 14 bases, with 17 bases between them. There are 15 residues in the CDR3. Here the CDR3 DNA reads TGTGCCAGCAGTTACTCGAGCGTACCTGGTTTTTCCCTCCACTTT. It is translated as CASSYSSVPGFSLHF.

The CDR3 reads CASSMSRRASRIHEQFF. The CDR3 DNA is TGTGCCAGTAGTATGTCCAGGCGAGCTAGTAGGATCCATGAGCAGTTCTTC. J is TRBJ2-1 and V is TRBV19; D is uncertain. The CDR3 extends over 17 amino acids. V was cut by 3 bases and J by 8 bases, with 23 bases left in between. The germline gives CDR1 LNHDA, CDR2 SQIVND (reference sequence). Combining the CDR3 with reference TRBV19 and TRBJ2-1 gives the whole variable domain DGGITQSPKYLFRKEGQNVTLSCEQNLNHDAMYWYRQDPGQGLRLIYYSQIVNDFQKGDIAEGYSVSREKKESFPLTVTSAQKNPTAFYLCASSMSRRASRIHEQFFGPGTRLTVL.

The chain uses TRBV2 and TRBJ2-1; D not resolved. The CDR3 loop spans 13 amino acids. V was shortened by 6 bases and J by 6 bases, with 12 bases between the two germline ends. Germline V gives CDR1 SNHLY, CDR2 FYNNEI. The CDR3 DNA follows: TGTGCCAGCAGGTTCCGTCTAGTCAATGAGCAGTTCTTC. It encodes CASRFRLVNEQFF.

This clone came up a few times. The V gene is TRBV7-2, the J gene TRBJ2-1; a weak D match, TRBD2 (6 bases). This CDR3 is built from 16 residues. From germline, CDR1 is SGHTA and CDR2 FQGNSA. The V end was cut by 5 bases, the J end by 4 bases, with 18 bases between. The CDR3 is CASSLSGGVMYNEQFF. CDR3 sequence (DNA): TGTGCCAGCAGCCTTTCGGGCGGGGTCATGTACAATGAGCAGTTCTTC. The entire variable domain, with the rest obtained from reference TRBV7-2 and TRBJ2-1, is as follows: GAGVSQSPSNKVTEKGKDVELRCDPISGHTALYWYRQSLGQGLEFLIYFQGNSAPDKSGLPSDRFSAERTGGSVSTLTIQRTQQEDSAVYLCASSLSGGVMYNEQFFGPGTRLTVL.

This clone appeared many times. The chain links TRBV9 to TRBJ2-3, with D unclear. The germline V and J ends were trimmed by 0 bases and 6 bases, with 5 bases remaining between them. Germline-derived CDR1 and CDR2 are SGDLS and YYNGEE. The CDR3 consists of 12 residues. In nucleotides, the CDR3 is TGTGCCAGCAGCGTAGATTTGGATACGCAGTATTTT. Translating gives CASSVDLDTQYF.

This chain links TRBV28 with TRBJ1-1; tentatively, D is TRBD1 (5 bases). Germline CDR1 reads MDHEN; CDR2 reads SYDVKM. Trimming removed 5 bases from V and 1 base from J, with 11 bases in between. The CDR3 is 14 residues long. CDR3 residues: CASSGGTGNTEAFF. CDR3 coding DNA: TGTGCCAGCAGTGGGGGGACTGGGAACACTGAAGCTTTCTTT.

The V gene is TRBV14, the J gene TRBJ1-2; D remains unclear. The CDR3 is 12 residues long. Germline CDR1 is SGHDN and CDR2 is FVKESK. V shed 3 bases and J shed 8 bases, with 10 bases lying between them. CDR3 in amino acids: CASSHGGNGYTF. CDR3 sequence (DNA): TGTGCCAGCAGCCACGGAGGGAACGGCTACACCTTC. Complete variable domain (other parts from reference TRBV14 and TRBJ1-2): EAGVTQFPSHSVIEKGQTVTLRCDPISGHDNLYWYRRVMGKEIKFLLHFVKESKQDESGMPNNRFLAERTGGTYSTLKVQPAELEDSGVYFCASSHGGNGYTFGSGTRLTVV.

The chain carries TRBV9 and TRBJ2-7, with a possible D match to TRBD1 (6 bases). Germline V gene lookup returns CDR1 SGDLS and CDR2 YYNGEE. The CDR3 length is 14 residues. V lost 4 bases and J 4 bases, leaving 15 bases between the germline ends. CDR3 bases: TGTGCCAGCAGCTCCCACACAGGGCTTTACGAGCAGTACTTC. It encodes CASSSHTGLYEQYF.

The chain joins TRBV28 to TRBJ2-2, with D maybe TRBD1 (5 bases). Germline V CDR1 and CDR2: MDHEN, SYDVKM. V lost 9 bases to trimming and J lost 2 bases, with 10 bases between them. The CDR3 spans 13 residues. The CDR3 nucleotides read TGTGCCAGACAGGATTCAAACACCGGGGAGCTGTTTTTT. The encoded protein is CARQDSNTGELFF.

The rearrangement uses TRBV10-3 and TRBJ2-1, with 9 bases aligning to TRBD2. CDR1 and CDR2 from the germline V gene are ENHRY and SYGVKD. There are 16 residues in the CDR3. The ends lost 4 bases at V and 2 bases at J; junction bases unmatched: 6. CDR3 bases: TGTGCCATCAGTGCAAGTAGCGGGGGCACCTACAATGAGCAGTTCTTC. As protein: CAISASSGGTYNEQFF.